Presented here are 10 T cell receptor beta chains from one specimen sequenced in a study of cytomegalovirus exposure and HLA in healthy donors. Primers: 60 Vbeta forward and 13 Jbeta reverse. Measured with immunoSEQ multiplex PCR; TCRdb has only the in-frame clones, and not every one. The sample has approximately 150,000 clones; roughly 85% are singletons. Sequencing used PBMCs. Receptors originate from a man aged 35-49 years in good health and CMV-seronegative.

This clone was observed a handful of times. This chain connects TRBV5-4 to TRBJ2-1; 10 positions agree with TRBD1. Per the germline V gene, CDR1 is SGHNT and CDR2 is YYREEE (reference sequence). The CDR3 runs to 15 residues. The ends lost 1 base at V and 6 bases at J; junction bases unmatched: 4. The CDR3 is CASSLRQGAFNEQFF. As DNA, the CDR3 is TGTGCCAGCAGCTTGAGACAGGGGGCCTTCAATGAGCAGTTCTTC.

This sequence joins TRBV19 and TRBJ2-1; 7 bases are shared with TRBD2. This CDR3 has 15 residues. Germline V gene lookup returns CDR1 LNHDA and CDR2 SQIVND (reference sequence). Trimming took 2 bases from V and 3 from J; bases not matched to a gene: 4. CDR3 in DNA: TGTGCCAGTAGTATATCGGCGGGAGACTACAATGAGCAGTTCTTC. Translated: CASSISAGDYNEQFF.

The chain is built from TRBV4-2 and TRBJ2-1, with a possible D match to TRBD1 (6 bases). Per germline, CDR1 LGHNA and CDR2 YNFKEQ. Trimming stripped 4 bases from V and 3 bases from J, with 16 bases between. The CDR3 consists of 16 residues. The CDR3 is CASSRQGQSYYNEQFF. CDR3 DNA: TGTGCCAGCAGCCGGCAAGGACAGTCGTACTACAATGAGCAGTTCTTC.

This sequence joins TRBV27 and TRBJ1-3, with 8 bases identical to TRBD1. The CDR3 contains 15 residues. The germline CDR1 and CDR2 sequences are MNHEY and SMNVEV (reference sequence). With 5 bases clipped from V and 4 bases from J, the junction kept 7 bases outside the gene matches. This CDR3 is CASSPDRVRGNTIYF. The DNA for the CDR3 is TGTGCCAGCAGTCCGGACAGGGTCAGGGGAAACACCATATATTTT.

Only one count was recorded for this clone. This chain connects TRBV11-2 to TRBJ2-7; D possibly corresponds to TRBD1 (5 bases). The CDR3 totals 14 residues. Germline lookup yields CDR1 SGHAT and CDR2 FQNNGV. Trimming removed 5 bases from V and 0 bases from J, with 11 bases in between. The CDR3 region has the DNA TGTGCCAGCAGCCCAATTAGGGGCTCCTACGAGCAGTACTTC. Its translation is CASSPIRGSYEQYF.

The chain couples TRBV28 to TRBJ2-1; possible D gene TRBD1, 7 bases. V was clipped by 6 bases and J by 9 bases, with 30 bases between them. The germline CDR1 and CDR2 sequences are MDHEN and SYDVKM. This CDR3 comprises 18 residues. The CDR3 DNA reads as TGTGCCAGCAGCTGGCCGTCAGGGGGAGGCACGAGGAGGTCTGAGCAGTTCTTC. It is translated as CASSWPSGGGTRRSEQFF.

The rearrangement uses TRBV5-6 and TRBJ2-5; TRBD2 agrees at 8 bases. Germline CDR1 and CDR2: SGHDT and YYEEEE. With V trimmed by 6 bases and J by 7 bases, 5 bases remained unmatched. The CDR3 totals 12 residues. The CDR3 protein is CASTSGLGTQYF. The CDR3 nucleotides are TGTGCCAGCACTAGCGGGTTGGGGACCCAGTACTTC.

The V and J genes are TRBV11-2 and TRBJ2-3, with a weak D call TRBD2 (6 bases). The CDR3 spans 15 residues. The V and J ends lost 4 bases and 0 bases respectively, with 11 bases between them. Germline values: CDR1 SGHAT, CDR2 FQNNGV. This CDR3 is CASSSRGLSTDTQYF. CDR3 DNA: TGTGCCAGCAGCTCTAGAGGACTAAGCACAGATACGCAGTATTTT.

The chain joins TRBV19 to TRBJ2-7, with TRBD2 identical over 9 bases. The CDR3 is 15 amino acids. Unmatched junction bases numbered 5, after V lost 5 bases and J lost 0 bases. From germline, CDR1 is LNHDA and CDR2 SQIVND (reference sequence). CDR3 region: CASSPSGRSSYEQYF. As DNA, the CDR3 is TGTGCCAGTAGTCCGAGCGGGAGGAGCTCCTACGAGCAGTACTTC. Together with reference TRBV19 and TRBJ2-7, the CDR3 gives the full variable domain: DGGITQSPKYLFRKEGQNVTLSCEQNLNHDAMYWYRQDPGQGLRLIYYSQIVNDFQKGDIAEGYSVSREKKESFPLTVTSAQKNPTAFYLCASSPSGRSSYEQYFGPGTRLTVT.

The chain employs TRBV5-8 and TRBJ2-1; D is possibly TRBD2 (6 bases). The CDR3 totals 15 residues. V was clipped by 2 bases and J by 3 bases, with 12 bases between them. The germline V gene encodes CDR1 SGHTS and CDR2 YDEGEE. CDR3 residues: CASSFELADYNEQFF. The CDR3, as DNA: TGTGCCAGCAGCTTTGAGTTAGCGGACTACAATGAGCAGTTCTTC.